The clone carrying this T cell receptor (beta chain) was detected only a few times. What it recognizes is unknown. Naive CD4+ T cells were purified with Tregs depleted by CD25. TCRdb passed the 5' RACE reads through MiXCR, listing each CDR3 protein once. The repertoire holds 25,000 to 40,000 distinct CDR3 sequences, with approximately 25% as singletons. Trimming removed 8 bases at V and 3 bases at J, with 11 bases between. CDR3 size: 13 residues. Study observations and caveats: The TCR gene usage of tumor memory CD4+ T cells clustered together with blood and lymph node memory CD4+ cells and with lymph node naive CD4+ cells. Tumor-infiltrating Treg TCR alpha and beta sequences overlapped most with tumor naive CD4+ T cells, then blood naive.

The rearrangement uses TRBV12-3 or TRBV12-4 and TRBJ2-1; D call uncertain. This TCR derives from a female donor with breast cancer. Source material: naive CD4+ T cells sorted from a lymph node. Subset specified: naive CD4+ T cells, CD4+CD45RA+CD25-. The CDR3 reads CASAFFVYNEQFF. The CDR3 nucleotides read TGTGCCAGCGCGTTTTTTGTCTACAATGAGCAGTTCTTC.